Listed below are T cell receptor beta chains from one sample, sequenced in a study of T cells in tuberculosis. Profiled with immunoSEQ multiplex PCR; TCRdb holds only in-frame clones, not every one. This sample has about 49,000 clones, with 90% to 95% found just once. The sequencing here drew on PBMCs, taken at tuberculosis diagnosis. All receptors derive from an adult with tuberculosis. CDR3s include the opening cysteine and the closing phenylalanine or tryptophan. A D gene is named only where the DNA matches it firmly. Clone size is not always given. Where it is, it says once, few, many or a class for expanded clones.

TRBD1	TRBV7-2	TRBJ2-1	NA	TGTGCCAGCAGCCCGTGGACAGGGGGATCCTACAATGAGCAGTTCTTC	CASSPWTGGSYNEQFF
NA	TRBV6-5	TRBJ1-5	NA	TGTGCCAGCAGTAGCGGACAGTACAATCAGCCCCAGCATTTT	CASSSGQYNQPQHF
TRBD1	TRBV7-9	TRBJ1-2	NA	TGTGCCAGCAGCTTTGGGGACAGCTATGGCTACACCTTC	CASSFGDSYGYTF
NA	TRBV9	TRBJ1-5	NA	TGTGCCAGCAGCGTAGGCGGGGGCAATCAGCCCCAGCATTTT	CASSVGGGNQPQHF
TRBD1	TRBV27	TRBJ1-2	NA	TGTGCCAGCAGCTTACAGGGGGCTGGAGGCTTGCTTTCCTATGGCTACACCTTC	CASSLQGAGGLLSYGYTF
TRBD1	TRBV19	TRBJ2-1	once	TGTGCCAGTAGTATGTTTGCAGCGGACAGGTCTTTCTTC	CASSMFAADRSFF
TRBD2	TRBV19	TRBJ2-1	NA	TGTGCCAGTACGGACGGGGCGGGAGTACCCTACAATGAGCAGTTCTTC	CASTDGAGVPYNEQFF
NA	TRBV9	TRBJ2-1	NA	TGTGCCAGCAGCGTGCAGGCATACAATGAGCAGTTCTTC	CASSVQAYNEQFF
TRBD1	TRBV7-2	TRBJ2-6	NA	TGTGCCAGCAGCTTAGGGGGGACAGGCATCTCTGGGGCCAACGTCCTGACTTTC	CASSLGGTGISGANVLTF
NA	TRBV11-3	TRBJ2-1	NA	TGTGCCAGCAGTCGGGGGAACGACAATGAGCAGTTCTTC	CASSRGNDNEQFF
TRBD1	TRBV30	TRBJ1-4	NA	TGTGCCTGGAGCCTCCTCCTTCAGGGGGTGGGGGAAAAACTGTTTTTT	CAWSLLLQGVGEKLFF
NA	TRBV5-1	TRBJ2-3	NA	TGCGCCAGCAGCCCGGGGGACTTCTCTAGCACAGATACGCAGTATTTT	CASSPGDFSSTDTQYF
TRBD2	TRBV6-5	TRBJ2-7	NA	TGTGCCAGCAGTTCCCCTGGGGGGGATGGGAGCGAGCAGTACTTC	CASSSPGGDGSEQYF
TRBD2	TRBV29-1	TRBJ2-5	NA	TGCAGCGGGGGACTAGCGGTTCAAGAGACCCAGTACTTC	CSGGLAVQETQYF
NA	TRBV6-5	TRBJ1-4	NA	TGTGCCAGCGGAGAGGCGCGAGCTAATGAAAAACTGTTTTTT	CASGEARANEKLFF
TRBD1	TRBV5-1	TRBJ1-2	NA	TGCGCCAGCAGCTTGAACAGGGGGGCCTATGGCTACACCTTC	CASSLNRGAYGYTF
TRBD2	TRBV6-6	TRBJ2-7	NA	TGTGCCAGCAGTACTAGCGGTAGCTCCTACGAGCAGTACTTC	CASSTSGSSYEQYF
TRBD1	TRBV7-2	TRBJ1-2	NA	TGTGCCAGCAGCCCTATTCCGGGACAGCCCCGAAAGGGCTACACCTTC	CASSPIPGQPRKGYTF
TRBD1	TRBV2	TRBJ2-7	NA	TGTGCCAGCAGCCCCTTGGGGACAGTGAGCTACGAGCAGTACTTC	CASSPLGTVSYEQYF
TRBD2	TRBV29-1	TRBJ2-7	NA	TGCAGCGTGAGACTAGCGGGAGGGCCTCGGGACGAGCAGTACTTC	CSVRLAGGPRDEQYF
NA	TRBV13	TRBJ2-7	NA	TGTGCCAGCAGCCCATACCCTGACAGGAAACTGTACTTC	CASSPYPDRKLYF
NA	TRBV19	TRBJ2-7	once	TGTGCCAGTAGTAGGCCGGACAGTACACTGTACGAGCAGTACTTC	CASSRPDSTLYEQYF
NA	TRBV5-1	TRBJ2-1	NA	TGCGCCAGCAGCTGGAAAACGGGAGTCGAGCAGTTCTTC	CASSWKTGVEQFF
TRBD1	TRBV19	TRBJ1-6	NA	TGTGCCAGTAGTACAACCCCCCAGGGGGTGTGGAATTCACCCCTCCACTTT	CASSTTPQGVWNSPLHF
NA	TRBV5-4	TRBJ2-5	NA	TGTGCCAGCAGCTTGGACCAGGGAGAGACCCAGTACTTC	CASSLDQGETQYF
NA	TRBV13	TRBJ2-2	NA	TGTGCCAGCAGCTTAGATCCGACCGGGGAGCTGTTTTTT	CASSLDPTGELFF